Below are 20 T cell receptor beta chains sequenced from a single sample in a study of T cells in Graves' hyperthyroidism and ophthalmopathy (dated by TCRdb to about 2019). Library preparation employed multiplex PCR. Sequencing relied on an Illumina HiSeq 2000. TCR beta CDR3 regions were amplified from RNA transcripts. For the first round of RT-PCR on the TCR CDR3, the HTBI primer set was used together with the Qiagen OneStep RT-PCR kit. The public sequencing data were trimmed at Q25 with fastp and processed into clonotypes with MiXCR by TCRdb, which kept only in-frame beta chains. Each entry is one CDR3 protein sequence, shown with its most common DNA and genes. The sample table contains fewer than 450,000 distinct CDR3 sequences; only one count was recorded for approximately 18% of them. 30% to 35% of the sample is in the top ten clones. Sequencing was done on a sample of blood. All receptors derive from a woman between 25 and 40 years old with Graves' hyperthyroidism that later progressed to Graves' ophthalmopathy.

This clonotype occurred many times. The chain is built from TRBV5-1 and TRBJ2-5, with TRBD2 identical over 11 bases. CDR1 and CDR2 (germline): SGHRS, YFSETQ. The CDR3 extends over 19 amino acids. The J segment lost 4 bases and the V segment lost 3 bases, leaving 17 bases of the junction unmatched. In DNA, the CDR3 is TGCGCCAGCAGCTCAACCCTTAGCGGGGGGGCCAAGTTTCGAGAGACCCAGTACTTC. It yields the protein CASSSTLSGGAKFRETQYF.

A word on this clonotype: This clone may be a read error of a much larger clone one base away. V is TRBV12-3 or TRBV12-4 and J is TRBJ2-7; a weak D match, TRBD1 (5 bases). The length of the CDR3 is 16 residues. The CDR3 region is CDSSTPRQGGSYEQYF. Written as DNA, the CDR3 is TGTGACAGCAGCACCCCCCGGCAGGGTGGGTCCTACGAGCAGTACTTC.

The chain has TRBV2 and TRBJ2-3; tentative D call: TRBD1 (5 bases). Trimming stripped 6 bases from V and 2 bases from J, with 24 bases between. The CDR3 spans 18 residues. From germline, CDR1 is SNHLY and CDR2 FYNNEI. The CDR3 reads CASRHTSYDGRDTDTQYF. For the CDR3, the DNA is TGTGCCAGCAGGCACACCTCCTACGATGGCAGGGACACAGATACGCAGTATTTT. Using reference TRBV2 and TRBJ2-3 for the parts outside the CDR3, the full variable domain is EPEVTQTPSHQVTQMGQEVILRCVPISNHLYFYWYRQILGQKVEFLVSFYNNEISEKSEIFDDQFSVERPDGSNFTLKIRSTKLEDSAMYFCASRHTSYDGRDTDTQYFGPGTRLTVL.

In DNA, the CDR3 is TGTGCCAGCAGTTACTCCCGGGCGGGCAATGAGCAGTTCTTC. Translation: CASSYSRAGNEQFF. This chain links TRBV6-6 with TRBJ2-1; tentatively, D is TRBD2 (5 bases). The CDR3 has 14 residues. V was shortened by 0 bases and J by 6 bases, with 9 bases between the two germline ends. The germline CDR1 and CDR2 sequences are MNHNY and SVGAGI (reference sequence).

The table lists this clonotype with many counts. The chain joins TRBV30 to TRBJ1-6; no definite D call. Trimming removed 4 bases at V and 4 bases at J, with 5 bases between. CDR1 GTSNPN and CDR2 SVGIG come from the germline V gene (reference sequence). The CDR3 extends over 12 amino acids. CDR3 amino acids: CAWTSYNSPLHF. The DNA of the CDR3 is TGTGCCTGGACTTCGTATAATTCACCCCTCCACTTT.

This clonotype was counted at least ten times. CDR3 sequence: CASRKEGYYNEQFF. In DNA form, the CDR3 reads TGTGCCAGTCGAAAGGAGGGATACTACAATGAGCAGTTCTTC. V and J are TRBV27 and TRBJ2-1, with a tentative D call TRBD2 (6 bases). This CDR3 spans 14 amino acids. CDR1 and CDR2 (germline): MNHEY, SMNVEV (reference sequence). V gave up 9 bases and J gave up 3 bases, with 15 bases separating them.

The chain couples TRBV24-1 to TRBJ2-5, with TRBD1 identical over 7 bases. The CDR3 sequence is 16 residues long. V lost 1 base and J lost 3; bases outside the gene matches: 7. Germline V CDR1 and CDR2: KGHDR, SFDVKD. This CDR3 reads CATSDLSRGQEETQYF. The CDR3 nucleotides read TGTGCCACCAGTGATTTATCTCGAGGACAGGAAGAGACCCAGTACTTC.

At least ten counts were recorded for this clonotype. The chain uses TRBV19 and TRBJ1-1; D might be TRBD1 (5 bases). The CDR3 extends over 13 amino acids. Per germline, CDR1 LNHDA and CDR2 SQIVND (reference sequence). Deletions cut 7 bases from V and 5 bases from J, with 14 bases between. The CDR3 reads CASTEWGVTEAFF. The CDR3 region has the DNA TGTGCCAGTACTGAATGGGGGGTTACTGAAGCTTTCTTT.

This clonotype was observed many times. The V gene is TRBV12-3 or TRBV12-4, the J gene TRBJ2-6; weak D call: TRBD1 (6 bases). The CDR3 has 18 residues. V lost 6 bases to trimming and J lost 0 bases, with 18 bases between them. CDR3 sequence reads: CASSLDSQRFSGANVLTF. The CDR3 bases are TGTGCCAGCAGCCTGGACAGTCAAAGATTCTCTGGGGCCAACGTCCTGACTTTC.

This clonotype was seen repeatedly, ten times or more. The chain joins TRBV2 to TRBJ1-1; D gene unclear. Deletions cut 2 bases from V and 3 bases from J, with 10 bases between. The CDR3 is 14 residues long. Germline CDR1 reads SNHLY; CDR2 reads FYNNEI. This chain's CDR3 is CASSEMLGHTEAFF. DNA for the CDR3: TGTGCCAGCAGTGAAATGTTAGGGCACACTGAAGCTTTCTTT.

This clonotype was counted many times. The chain carries TRBV14 and TRBJ2-1; 9 bases fit TRBD2. V lost 1 base and J lost 5; bases outside the gene matches: 9. Per germline, CDR1 SGHDN and CDR2 FVKESK. The CDR3 runs to 17 residues. CDR3 sequence reads: CASSQGGRASGNNEQFF. CDR3 DNA sequence: TGTGCCAGCAGCCAAGGGGGCCGGGCTAGCGGGAACAATGAGCAGTTCTTC.

V usage is TRBV5-1 and J usage is TRBJ2-7; TRBD2 agrees at 11 bases. The CDR3 sequence is 18 residues long. Germline V lookup: CDR1 SGHRS, CDR2 YFSETQ. Trimming took 2 bases from V and 3 from J; bases not matched to a gene: 13. CDR3: CASSLWTGFSGGVYEQYF. In DNA, the CDR3 is TGCGCCAGCAGCTTATGGACGGGGTTTAGCGGGGGGGTCTACGAGCAGTACTTC.

This clonotype was found a few times. The J gene is TRBJ2-2, the V gene TRBV6-2 or TRBV6-3; D not resolved. The CDR3 contains 16 residues. Trimming stripped 2 bases from V and 6 bases from J, with 16 bases between. Germline assignment: CDR1 MNHEY and CDR2 SVGEGT. The CDR3 loop is CASSYNLGRGAGELFF. For the CDR3, the DNA is TGTGCCAGCAGTTACAACCTTGGTCGTGGGGCCGGGGAGCTGTTTTTT.

The V call is TRBV15, the J call TRBJ2-4, with a weak D call TRBD1 (7 bases). Trimming removed 0 bases from V and 7 bases from J, with 13 bases in between. Germline CDR1 is LNHNV and CDR2 is YYDKDF (reference sequence). This CDR3 region has 15 residues. The CDR3 here is CATSRDPRGQNIQYF. The CDR3 DNA is TGTGCCACCAGCAGAGATCCGCGGGGACAGAACATTCAGTACTTC.

This CDR3 reads CASSQAQPSGDPLPYNEQFF. The CDR3 coding sequence is TGCGCCAGCAGCCAAGCCCAGCCTAGCGGGGACCCTTTACCCTACAATGAGCAGTTCTTC. The chain links TRBV4-1 to TRBJ2-1; TRBD2 matches at 9 bases. CDR1 and CDR2 from the germline V gene are MGHRA and YSYEKL. V was clipped by 1 base and J by 2 bases; unmatched bases: 15. The CDR3 runs to 20 residues.

This clonotype was seen many times. The chain joins TRBV20-1 to TRBJ1-5; 7 bases map to TRBD1. The CDR3 contains 15 residues. The J segment lost 6 bases and the V segment lost 3 bases, leaving 11 bases of the junction unmatched. The germline CDR1 and CDR2 sequences are DFQATT and SNEGSKA (reference sequence). The CDR3 loop reads CSARRPTGEGQPQHF. DNA for the CDR3: TGCAGTGCTAGGAGACCCACAGGGGAAGGTCAGCCCCAGCATTTT.

This clonotype came up many times. The chain has TRBV2 and TRBJ1-5; no definite D call. From germline, CDR1 is SNHLY and CDR2 FYNNEI. The length of the CDR3 is 14 residues. The V end lost 10 bases, the J end lost 0 bases, and 13 bases lay between the germline ends. CDR3 DNA: TGTGCCACTACGACGGACTATAGCAATCAGCCCCAGCATTTT. This gives the protein CATTTDYSNQPQHF.

This clonotype was seen ten or more times. V usage is TRBV11-2 and J usage is TRBJ1-6; tentatively, D is TRBD1 (5 bases). The CDR3 consists of 15 residues. V was clipped by 4 bases and J by 10 bases, with 17 bases between them. Per germline, CDR1 SGHAT and CDR2 FQNNGV. CDR3 in amino acids: CASSSSNYKGSPLHF. The CDR3 nucleotides are TGTGCCAGCAGCTCTTCAAATTACAAGGGGTCACCCCTCCACTTT.

The CDR3 DNA sequence: TGTGCCAGCTCACCAGGGACAGGGAGGTCTGGAAACACCATATATTTT. Its translation: CASSPGTGRSGNTIYF. The chain combines TRBV18 with TRBJ1-3; 9 positions agree with TRBD1. Germline-derived CDR1 and CDR2 are KGHSH and LQKENI. The CDR3 loop spans 16 amino acids. J was trimmed by 1 base and V by 2 bases; bases with no gene match: 3.

This chain uses TRBV5-5 with TRBJ2-3; D call uncertain. This CDR3 spans 13 amino acids. V lost 0 bases and J 5 bases, leaving 7 bases between the germline ends. The germline CDR1 and CDR2 sequences are SGHKS and YYEKEE (reference sequence). The CDR3 loop is CASSLVIGDTQYF. CDR3 coding DNA: TGTGCCAGCAGCTTGGTGATTGGAGATACGCAGTATTTT.